This record concerns one TCR beta chain sequence. The data were produced by immunoSEQ multiplex PCR, yet TCRdb's version contains in-frame clones alone and is incomplete. In the table there are 150,000 or so clones, approximately 89% of which are singletons. Germline trimming cut 2 bases from V and 0 bases from J; bases unmatched to any gene: 2. From germline, CDR1 is KGHSH and CDR2 LQKENI. This CDR3 has 16 residues. This entry comes from a study of blood T cell repertoires in COVID-19. The sequence derives from a woman between 65 and 79 years old with COVID-19, enrolled during active disease. The chain is built from TRBV18 and TRBJ2-2; TRBD2 agrees at 8 bases. The source material was peripheral blood. This chain's CDR3 is CASSPSGGANTGELFF. CDR3 DNA: TGTGCCAGCTCACCATCCGGGGGGGCGAACACCGGGGAGCTGTTTTTT.